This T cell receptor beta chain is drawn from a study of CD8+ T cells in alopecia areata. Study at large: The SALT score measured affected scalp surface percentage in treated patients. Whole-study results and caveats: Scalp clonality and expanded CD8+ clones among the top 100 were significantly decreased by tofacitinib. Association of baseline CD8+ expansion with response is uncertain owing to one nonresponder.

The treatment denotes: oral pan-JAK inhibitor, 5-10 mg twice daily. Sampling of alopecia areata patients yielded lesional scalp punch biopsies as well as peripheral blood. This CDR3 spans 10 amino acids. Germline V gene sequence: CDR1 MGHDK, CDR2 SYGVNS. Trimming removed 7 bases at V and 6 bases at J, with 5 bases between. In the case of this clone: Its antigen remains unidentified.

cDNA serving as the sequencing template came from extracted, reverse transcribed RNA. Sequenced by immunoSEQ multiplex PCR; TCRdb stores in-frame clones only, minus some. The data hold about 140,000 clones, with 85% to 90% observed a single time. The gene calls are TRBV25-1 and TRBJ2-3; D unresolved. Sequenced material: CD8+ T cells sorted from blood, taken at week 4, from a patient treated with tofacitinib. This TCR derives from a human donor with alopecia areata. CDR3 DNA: TGTGCCAGCAAGGAGGATACGCAGTATTTT. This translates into CASKEDTQYF.